The present T cell receptor beta chain was sequenced within a study of blood T cells in healthy people across ages. Study-level points and caveats: Getting older went along with TCR beta diversity per million T cells dropping roughly linearly.

Germline CDR1 and CDR2: SEHNR and FQNEAQ (reference sequence). The CDR3 is 13 amino acids. This clonotype was recorded only once. Its antigen remains unknown. One end of the junction varies from germline; a read error may be responsible. Primed by a sample-barcoded 5' primer and a J-beta primer mix, a second PCR proceeded for 7 to 11 cycles. TCRdb re-derived calls from the 5' RACE reads in MiXCR, one entry per CDR3 protein. The data contain around 1,700,000 distinct CDR3 sequences, under 30% of them singletons. The sample comprised blood. The receptor was isolated from a woman in her 30s in good health. The chain joins TRBV7-9 to TRBJ2-5, with 7 positions matching TRBD1. CDR3 protein: CASSDRAQETQCF. The CDR3 nucleotides read TGTGCCAGCAGTGACAGGGCCCAAGAGACCCAGTGCTTC.